The 5 T cell receptor beta chains given below trace back to one sample, sequenced in a study of Ad26.COV2.S vaccination and SARS-CoV-2 variants. Sequencing used immunoSEQ multiplex PCR; TCRdb keeps in-frame clones, though not all of them. The sample has fewer than 400,000 clones, around four fifths seen once; the top ten hold 2% to 2.5%. The treatment here: about 20 received Ad26.COV2.S at low or high dose, single or two shots; about 5 received placebo; per-sample allocation not given. Specimens were obtained on day 63 following the first vaccine or placebo injection. Sample: peripheral blood, taken in a trial of Ad26.COV2.S vaccine versus placebo. Source of these receptors: a person between 18 and 65 years old who received the Ad26.COV2.S COVID-19 vaccine or a placebo.

The sample holds one count of this clone. This chain joins TRBV5-5 and TRBJ1-2, with a possible D match to TRBD1 (5 bases). The germline CDR1 and CDR2 sequences are SGHKS and YYEKEE (reference sequence). The V end lost 4 bases, the J end lost 8 bases, and 18 bases lay between the germline ends. The CDR3 covers 14 residues. The CDR3 loop is CASSPGSGFLGYTF. CDR3 in DNA: TGTGCCAGCAGCCCGGGATCAGGGTTTTTAGGCTACACCTTC.

This clone was detected once. The V gene is TRBV20-1, the J gene TRBJ2-1; D not resolved. V lost 5 bases, J lost 2 bases, and 4 bases lay in between. Germline V gene data show CDR1 as DFQATT and CDR2 as SNEGSKA (reference sequence). CDR3 length: 11 amino acids. The CDR3 region has the DNA TGCAGTGCTGATACCTACAATGAGCAGTTCTTC. Protein product: CSADTYNEQFF.

V is TRBV30 and J is TRBJ2-3, with 7 bases lining up with TRBD2. V shed 5 bases and J 3 bases; nucleotides not matched to a gene: 11. Per germline, CDR1 GTSNPN and CDR2 SVGIG (reference sequence). The CDR3 covers 15 residues. CDR3 region: CAWAIGGGETDTQYF. CDR3 DNA sequence: TGTGCCTGGGCCATCGGGGGAGGGGAAACAGATACGCAGTATTTT.

This clone was counted only a few times. The genes are TRBV21-1 and TRBJ2-7; the table's D call TRBD1 went unverified against the DNA. TRBV21-1 constitutes a pseudogene. The CDR3 is 17 residues long. The CDR3 is CASSKVLRQGPLYEQYF. The CDR3 DNA sequence: TGTGCCAGCAGCAAAGTTCTGAGACAGGGTCCCCTCTACGAGCAGTACTTC.

This clone was detected only a few times. This chain joins TRBV6-5 and TRBJ2-3; D not certain. This CDR3 is 14 amino acids long. CDR1 is MNHEY, CDR2 SVGAGI, per germline. Trimming cost V 0 bases and J 3 bases, with 7 bases left between them. CDR3 sequence (DNA): TGTGCCAGCAGTTACTCGATGTGGACAGATACGCAGTATTTT. Its translation: CASSYSMWTDTQYF.